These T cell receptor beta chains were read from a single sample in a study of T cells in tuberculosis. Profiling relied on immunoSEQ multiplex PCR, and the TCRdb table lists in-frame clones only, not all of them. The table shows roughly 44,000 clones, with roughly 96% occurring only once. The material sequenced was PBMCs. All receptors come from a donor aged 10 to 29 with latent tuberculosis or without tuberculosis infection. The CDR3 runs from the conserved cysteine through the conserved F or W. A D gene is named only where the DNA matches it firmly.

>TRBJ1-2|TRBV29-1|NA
CSVEDRGTLYGYTF
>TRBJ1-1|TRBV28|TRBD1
CASSLGQGVRAFF
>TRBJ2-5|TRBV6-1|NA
CASTGFTETQYF
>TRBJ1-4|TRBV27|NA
CASRFRENEKLFF
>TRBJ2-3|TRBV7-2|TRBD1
CASSRLSPGTGDTQYF
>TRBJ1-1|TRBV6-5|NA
CASSPGAVEAFF
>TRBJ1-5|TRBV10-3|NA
CAISESGATNQPQHF
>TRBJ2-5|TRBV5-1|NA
CASSFLEETQYF
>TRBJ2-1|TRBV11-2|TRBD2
CASSFGTSGVAEQFF
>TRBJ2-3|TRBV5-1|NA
CASSPPTLEGADTQYF
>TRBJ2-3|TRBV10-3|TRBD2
CAIRKAGSTDTQYF
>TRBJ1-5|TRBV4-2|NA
CASSQDDQPQHF
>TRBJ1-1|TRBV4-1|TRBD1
CASSPTQTGGTLNTEAFF
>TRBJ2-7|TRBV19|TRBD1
CASSIGTGTYEQYF
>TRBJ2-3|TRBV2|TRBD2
CASSPELAGDTDTQYF
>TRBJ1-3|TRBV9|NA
CASSVEPSSGNTIYF
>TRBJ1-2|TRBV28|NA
CASSLKQARYGYTF
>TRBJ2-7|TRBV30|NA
CAWIGTPSYEQYF
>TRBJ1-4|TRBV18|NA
CASSPTGGETEKLFF
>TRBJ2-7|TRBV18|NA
CASSPSRPWTYEQYF
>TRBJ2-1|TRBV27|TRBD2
CASSLSRARLARYNEQFF
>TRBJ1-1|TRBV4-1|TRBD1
CASSQGTGANTEAFF
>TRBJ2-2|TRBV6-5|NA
CASSYLRGFSAGELFF
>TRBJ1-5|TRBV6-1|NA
CASSEAYTEPQHF
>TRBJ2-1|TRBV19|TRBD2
CASSIAGGNNEQFF
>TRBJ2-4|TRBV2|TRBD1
CASVHPGQARNIQYF
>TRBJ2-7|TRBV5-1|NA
CASRAGAGGEQYF
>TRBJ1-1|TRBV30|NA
CAWSPGGYREAFF
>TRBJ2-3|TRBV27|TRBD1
CASSRRQGRTDTQYF
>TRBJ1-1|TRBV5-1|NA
CASSSTGPAFF
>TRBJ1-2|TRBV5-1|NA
CASSYGRQANYGYTF
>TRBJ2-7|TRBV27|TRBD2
CASSLGAGGRYEQYF
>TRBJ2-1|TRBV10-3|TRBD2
CAIRGPGLAGPSSYNEQFF
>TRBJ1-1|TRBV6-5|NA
CASSYVGGMDTEAFF
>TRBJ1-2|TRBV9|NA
CASSVDRDEGYTF
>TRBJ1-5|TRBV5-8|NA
CASSFEEGQPQHF
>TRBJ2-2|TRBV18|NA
CASSVFTGTPNTGELFF
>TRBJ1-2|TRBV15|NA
CATIIDRPGIGYTF
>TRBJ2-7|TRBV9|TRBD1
CASSVEVGGVEQYF
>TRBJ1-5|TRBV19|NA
CASTGTKGQPQHF
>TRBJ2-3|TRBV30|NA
CAWSNEMVSDTQYF
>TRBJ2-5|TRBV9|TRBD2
CASSSGLAKETQYF
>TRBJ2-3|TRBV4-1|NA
CASSQVERNPTDTQYF
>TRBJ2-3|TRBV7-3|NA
CASSPLGTDTQYF
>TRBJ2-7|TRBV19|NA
CASSIASGTLTLEQYF
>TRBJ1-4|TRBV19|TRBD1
CASTADRGVDEKLFF
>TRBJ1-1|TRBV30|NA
CAWSVPQRDTEAFF
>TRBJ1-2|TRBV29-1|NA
CSVQAPPGYGYTF
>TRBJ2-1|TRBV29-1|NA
CSVVSQQGNEQFF
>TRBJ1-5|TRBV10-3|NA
CAISESEVLGNQPQHF
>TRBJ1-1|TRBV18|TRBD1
CASSPLTGGWTEAFF
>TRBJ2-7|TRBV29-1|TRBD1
CSVEGTGGYYEQYF
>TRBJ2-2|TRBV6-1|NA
CAITDGGPLYNTGELFF
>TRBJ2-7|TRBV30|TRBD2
CAWSGGGPSVEQYF